By proportion, the clone carrying this T cell receptor (beta chain) is medium-sized. Antigen specificity is unknown. This sample was included in a study of OX40 agonist ivuxolimab in advanced cancers. Study information: Under the entry rules, prior anti-PD-1, anti-PD-L1 or anti-CTLA-4 therapy was allowed, and less than 50% had some.

V was pared by 5 bases and J by 3 bases, with 20 bases between. This CDR3 is built from 16 residues. CDR1 is SEHNR, CDR2 FQNEAQ, per germline (reference sequence). Study-wide findings and caveats: Among patients with partial responses at 0.1-3.0 mg/kg, clonal expansion was among the lowest.

This table comes from immunoSEQ multiplex PCR, and its TCRdb copy is limited to in-frame clones, with some not included. The table shows roughly 46,000 clones, with under 90% occurring only once. Exclusion of a patient followed from autoimmune disease history or systemic immunosuppression. The chain links TRBV7-9 to TRBJ2-7; a possible D gene is TRBD2 (6 bases). The sequence came from an adult with an advanced solid tumor such as melanoma, head and neck, liver or kidney cancer. Sequenced material: CD4+ or CD8+ T cells sorted from blood, taken in a trial of the OX40 agonist ivuxolimab. Here the CDR3 DNA reads TGTGCCAGCAGCCGGACGGGGTCTAGGGACTTCTACGAGCAGTACTTC. It yields the protein CASSRTGSRDFYEQYF. Complete variable domain (other parts from reference TRBV7-9 and TRBJ2-7): DTGVSQNPRHKITKRGQNVTFRCDPISEHNRLYWYRQTLGQGPEFLTYFQNEAQLEKSRLLSDRFSAERPKGSFSTLEIQRTEQGDSAMYLCASSRTGSRDFYEQYFGPGTRLTVT.